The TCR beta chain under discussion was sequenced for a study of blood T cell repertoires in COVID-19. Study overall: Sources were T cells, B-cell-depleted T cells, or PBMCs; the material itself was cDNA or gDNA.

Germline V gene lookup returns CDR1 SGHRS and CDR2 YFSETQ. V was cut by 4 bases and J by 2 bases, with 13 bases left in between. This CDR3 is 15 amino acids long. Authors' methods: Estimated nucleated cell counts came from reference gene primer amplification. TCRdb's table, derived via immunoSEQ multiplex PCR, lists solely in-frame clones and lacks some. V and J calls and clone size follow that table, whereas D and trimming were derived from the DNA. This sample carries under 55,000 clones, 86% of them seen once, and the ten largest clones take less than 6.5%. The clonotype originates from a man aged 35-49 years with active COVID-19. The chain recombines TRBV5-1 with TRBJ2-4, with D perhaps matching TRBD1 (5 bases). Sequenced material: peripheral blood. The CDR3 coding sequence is TGCGCCAGCAGCCCACTTCAGGGTACCAAAAACATTCAGTACTTC. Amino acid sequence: CASSPLQGTKNIQYF.